The 3 T cell receptor beta chains below come from one sample, sequenced in a study of T cells expressing NK-cell markers. TCRdb reworked the 5' RACE reads into one entry per CDR3 protein, no DNA. This sample's clone table lists more than 400,000 distinct CDR3 sequences. The sample was blood T cells: a sorted CD56 or NKG2C T cell subset, CD4+ or CD8+ T cells, or bulk PBMC T cells (not recorded which). All receptors derive from a woman between 18 and 70 years old in good health.

The chain carries TRBV27 and TRBJ1-5. Per germline, CDR1 MNHEY and CDR2 SMNVEV (reference sequence). CDR3 size: 15 residues. CDR3 region: CASSFRNLPNQPQHF.

The chain has TRBV20-1 and TRBJ2-5; with no DNA, the TCRdb D assignment of TRBD1 cannot be verified. The germline CDR1 and CDR2 sequences are DFQATT and SNEGSKA (reference sequence). The CDR3 loop spans 16 amino acids. CDR3 region: CSARDQTRQGVWTQYF.

The chain uses TRBV4-3 and TRBJ1-2. This CDR3 comprises 16 residues. Germline-derived CDR1 and CDR2 are LGHNA and YSLEER. The CDR3 loop reads CASSQGRNGPTMWFTF.